This T cell receptor beta chain comes out of a study of shared clonotypes between healthy human individuals. Comments on this clone: One junction end does not reproduce the germline sequence, and a read error may be involved.

CD45RO-negative cells were positively selected for CCR7, leaving out terminally differentiated effector memory CD45RA+ cells. The data were produced by immunoSEQ multiplex PCR, yet TCRdb's version contains in-frame clones alone and is incomplete. The sample yields under 2,000,000 clones, approximately 95% seen once. This CDR3 has 16 residues. Germline CDR1 and CDR2: SSHAT and FNYEAQ (reference sequence). Sequencing was performed on naive CD8+ T cells sorted from blood. This sequence was found in a man aged 18 to 35 in good health. This sequence joins TRBV7-7 and TRBJ2-1; D tentatively fits TRBD1 or TRBD2 (5 bases each). CDR3 DNA: TGTGCTAGCAGCCCCTGGACTGAGGGGTTCTACAATGAGCAGTTCTTC. Protein product: CASSPWTEGFYNEQFF.